This T cell receptor (beta chain) was captured in a study of shared clonotypes between healthy human individuals. The study, taken as a whole, reports: Only blood was sampled, and tissue TCR repertoires likely differ from blood ones. Depth was large, yet rarefaction showed that sorted-subset sequencing was incomplete. All-four-donor shared clonotypes had higher generation probabilities than non-shared clonotypes did.

A note on this clone: Its target is unknown.

Produced via immunoSEQ multiplex PCR; TCRdb's table is partial and in-frame only. The sample shows about 600,000 clones, roughly 98% of them seen only once. Looked up from germline, CDR1 is SGDLS and CDR2 is YYNGEE. CDR3 length: 16 amino acids. The ends lost 3 bases at V and 3 bases at J; junction bases unmatched: 8. Only CD45RO-negative cells positively selected for CCR7 counted as naive CD8 cells, so terminally differentiated effector memory CD45RA+ cells were excluded. The sequence was obtained from a man aged 25 to 40 in good health. Sequencing input: naive CD8+ T cells sorted from blood. The chain couples TRBV9 to TRBJ2-1; 8 bases map to TRBD1. The CDR3 reads CASSGPSTGGYNEQFF. CDR3 nucleotides: TGTGCCAGCAGCGGGCCTTCTACAGGGGGCTACAATGAGCAGTTCTTC.